This entry lists 7 T cell receptor beta chains sequenced from one sample in a study of beta chain features in type 1 diabetes. Study-wide findings and caveats: Type 1 diabetes patients had moderately but significantly shorter TCRB CDR3s in all four CD4+ subsets.

Their antigens remain unidentified. Of the isolated RNA, all was reverse transcribed, and so the sequenced material was expressed TCRB transcripts. Clones were read by immunoSEQ multiplex PCR, and TCRdb kept only the in-frame ones, dropping some. There are more than 300,000 clones in the sample; 8.5% to 10% occur only once, and about 0.6% lies in the top ten. Sequenced: central memory CD4+ T cells from blood. The receptors were gathered from a man aged 25-45 years with type 1 diabetes.

This clone was observed a few times. The chain uses TRBV11-2 and TRBJ2-2; D may be TRBD1 or TRBD2 (5 bases each). This CDR3 is 14 amino acids long. The V and J ends lost 5 bases and 2 bases respectively, with 9 bases between them. Germline assignment: CDR1 SGHAT and CDR2 FQNNGV. CDR3 coding DNA: TGTGCCAGCAGCGCCGGGACCAACACCGGGGAGCTGTTTTTT. Amino acid sequence: CASSAGTNTGELFF.

This clone was counted only a few times. A much larger clone sits a single nucleotide away, making a read error possible. The chain joins TRBV4-1 to TRBJ2-1; 13 bases are shared with TRBD2. The germline V gene has CDR1 MGHRA and CDR2 YSYEKL. Trimming took 1 base from V and 8 from J; bases not matched to a gene: 8. The CDR3 totals 17 residues. CDR3: CASSQVTKGLAGDEQFF. The CDR3 region has the DNA TGCGCCAGCAGCCAAGTTACGAAAGGACTAGCGGGAGATGAGCAGTTCTTC.

This clone came up many times. The chain links TRBV10-3 to TRBJ1-2, with 9 bases that match TRBD1. The CDR3 length is 14 residues. The germline CDR1 and CDR2 sequences are ENHRY and SYGVKD. The J segment lost 6 bases and the V segment lost 7 bases, leaving 9 bases of the junction unmatched. For the CDR3, the DNA is TGTGCCATCAACGGACAGGGGAGTGAGAATGGCTACACCTTC. It codes for CAINGQGSENGYTF.

This clone was detected only a few times. This chain joins TRBV4-2 and TRBJ1-1; 10 bases are a match to TRBD1. The V and J ends lost 8 bases and 4 bases, in that order; junction bases with no gene match: 10. The CDR3 has 15 amino acids. Germline V lookup: CDR1 LGHNA, CDR2 YNFKEQ. The CDR3 sequence is CASAQGQGMGTEAFF. The CDR3, as DNA: TGTGCCAGCGCCCAGGGACAGGGGATGGGCACTGAAGCTTTCTTT.

Points on this clone: One end of the junction is discordant with germline, which a read error may explain. The CDR3 DNA is TGTGCCAGCAGCCAAGAACAATCTAGCGGGATGGATGAGCAGTTCTTC. Protein sequence: CASSQEQSSGMDEQFF. The J gene is TRBJ2-1, the V gene TRBV4-1, with 9 bases aligning to TRBD2. The germline V gene encodes CDR1 MGHRA and CDR2 YSYEKL. The CDR3 consists of 16 residues.

Points on this clone: The sample carries other DNA sequences with the same CDR3. V is TRBV28 and J is TRBJ2-6; possible D gene TRBD1, 6 bases. Deletions cut 4 bases from V and 4 bases from J, with 11 bases between. The CDR3 spans 15 residues. Germline V gene lookup returns CDR1 MDHEN and CDR2 SYDVKM. CDR3: CASSSTGVGANVLTF. In nucleotides, the CDR3 is TGTGCCAGCAGTTCGACAGGAGTCGGGGCCAACGTCCTGACTTTC. Variable domain in full (rest from reference TRBV28 and TRBJ2-6): DVKVTQSSRYLVKRTGEKVFLECVQDMDHENMFWYRQDPGLGLRLIYFSYDVKMKEKGDIPEGYSVSREKKERFSLILESASTNQTSMYLCASSSTGVGANVLTFGAGSRLTVL.

This clone was observed at least ten times. The gene calls are TRBV6-6 and TRBJ2-1; weak D call: TRBD2 (6 bases). Trimming left V 6 bases short and J 9 bases short, with 15 bases between. This CDR3 is 13 amino acids long. Germline assignment: CDR1 MNHNY and CDR2 SVGAGI (reference sequence). The CDR3 loop is CASRTSLVGEQFF. CDR3 DNA sequence: TGTGCCAGCAGAACTAGCCTAGTGGGTGAGCAGTTCTTC.